This T cell receptor beta chain was captured by sequencing in a study of shared clonotypes between healthy human individuals. Positively selected for CCR7, the CD45RO-negative cells used as naive CD8 cells excluded terminally differentiated effector memory CD45RA+ cells. Study-level results: Having only a few donors restricted how much genetic and exposure-history diversity was captured. Only blood was sampled, and tissue TCR repertoires likely differ from blood ones. Between four donors, naive CD4 clonotypes were shared at a level of around 4.8%.

Details on this clone: Antigen: not known. The sample carries other DNA sequences with the same CDR3.

Germline-derived CDR1 and CDR2 are SQVTM and ANQGSEA. The CDR3 is 16 residues long. V trimming: 6 bases; J trimming: 0 bases; junction bases outside the gene matches: 10. Sequencing used immunoSEQ multiplex PCR; TCRdb keeps in-frame clones, though not all of them. The data hold about 2.1 million clones, with 80% to 95% observed a single time. The clonotype comes from a man younger than 35 in good health. Some clones in this sample may be carry-over from other donors' samples. This chain joins TRBV29-1 and TRBJ2-1; 8 nucleotides match TRBD2. Material: naive CD8+ T cells from PBMCs. CDR3 sequence reads: CSVEGLVRTSYNEQFF. The CDR3 DNA reads as TGCAGCGTGGAGGGACTAGTGAGAACCTCCTACAATGAGCAGTTCTTC.